Shown below are 23 T cell receptor beta chains from a single sample sequenced in a study of T-cell memory formation after mild COVID-19. In TCRdb, the 5' RACE reads were re-called with MiXCR into one record per CDR3 protein. This sample yields roughly 200,000 distinct CDR3 sequences, of which about a sixth are seen a single time; about 2% belongs to the top ten. Sequenced sample: PBMCs or a T cell subset sorted from them (not recorded which). The receptor source for this set is an adult woman who had mild COVID-19 (a few samples of this study predate the infection). Cell type and time point are not known.

V usage is TRBV2 and J usage is TRBJ2-7; D remains unclear. Trimming removed 7 bases at V and 3 bases at J, with 16 bases between. CDR3 length: 14 residues. CDR1 is SNHLY and CDR2 is FYNNEI in the germline V gene. CDR3 sequence reads: CASTSSRMGYEQYF. DNA for the CDR3: TGTGCCAGCACCTCCTCACGGATGGGCTACGAGCAGTACTTC.

This chain connects TRBV27 to TRBJ2-1; D possibly corresponds to TRBD2 (5 bases). CDR1 is MNHEY, CDR2 SMNVEV, per germline (reference sequence). There are 15 residues in the CDR3. Trimming took off 6 bases at V and 0 bases at J, with 12 bases between the two ends. CDR3: CASRTLGSSYNEQFF. The DNA of the CDR3 is TGTGCCAGCAGGACTCTGGGGAGCTCCTACAATGAGCAGTTCTTC.

This clonotype was seen only a few times. J is TRBJ1-2 and V is TRBV12-3 or TRBV12-4, with 8 bases matching TRBD1. CDR3 length: 14 residues. Trimming at V came to 6 bases and at J to 1 base, leaving 4 bases not matched to a gene. The CDR3 coding sequence is TGTGCCAGCAGGAGGGACAGGAGTAACTATGGCTACACCTTC. Translation gives CASRRDRSNYGYTF.

This clonotype was detected only a few times. V is TRBV3-1 and J is TRBJ2-3; D is perhaps TRBD2 (7 bases). V was clipped by 7 bases and J by 1 base, with 9 bases between them. This CDR3 contains 13 residues. Germline CDR1 and CDR2: LGHDT and YNNKEL (reference sequence). The CDR3 DNA reads as TGTGCCAGCACGGGGGGCGGCACAGATACGCAGTATTTT. This translates into CASTGGGTDTQYF.

Only a few counts were recorded for this clonotype. The chain uses TRBV7-6 and TRBJ2-1; D is ambiguous. The CDR3 totals 16 residues. V was cut by 7 bases and J by 6 bases, with 22 bases left in between. In germline, CDR1 is SGHVS, CDR2 FNYEAQ. CDR3 amino acids: CASIPDPGIVPNEQFF. In DNA form, the CDR3 reads TGTGCCAGCATCCCAGACCCGGGCATAGTGCCCAATGAGCAGTTCTTC.

The V and J genes are TRBV6-5 and TRBJ1-2; the D is unclear. Germline CDR1 reads MNHEY; CDR2 reads SVGAGI. Trimming took 11 bases from V and 3 from J, leaving 19 bases between them. The length of the CDR3 is 14 residues. This CDR3 is CAATRSPWDYGYTF. DNA for the CDR3: TGTGCCGCCACGAGGAGCCCCTGGGACTATGGCTACACCTTC.

This clonotype was observed a handful of times. V and J are TRBV5-1 and TRBJ2-1; 11 nucleotides align to TRBD2. CDR3 length: 14 amino acids. CDR1 is SGHRS, CDR2 YFSETQ, per germline. After removal of 5 bases from V and 6 bases from J, the junction contained 4 bases not matched to a gene. CDR3 sequence reads: CASRIAGGLNEQFF. DNA for the CDR3: TGCGCCAGCAGAATAGCGGGGGGGCTCAATGAGCAGTTCTTC.

The rearrangement joins TRBV12-3 or TRBV12-4 to TRBJ2-7; D is perhaps TRBD1 (5 bases). The CDR3 runs 17 residues. Trimming took 5 bases from V and 3 from J, leaving 23 bases between them. CDR3 region: CASSPKGNHTNYYEQYF. The CDR3 DNA reads TGTGCCAGCAGTCCCAAGGGGAACCACACAAATTACTACGAGCAGTACTTC.

This clonotype showed up just a few times. V usage is TRBV5-1 and J usage is TRBJ2-1; tentative D call: TRBD2 (6 bases). The CDR3 is 15 amino acids. Per the germline V gene, CDR1 is SGHRS and CDR2 is YFSETQ. V shed 4 bases and J shed 4 bases, with 15 bases lying between them. The CDR3 here is CASSRTDYRYNEQFF. For the CDR3, the DNA is TGCGCCAGCAGCCGCACGGACTACCGGTACAATGAGCAGTTCTTC.

This clonotype was counted at least ten times. This sequence joins TRBV12-3 or TRBV12-4 and TRBJ2-3; the D is unclear. The V end was cut by 6 bases, the J end by 1 base, with 8 bases between. The CDR3 contains 13 residues. CDR3 DNA sequence: TGTGCCAGCAGACGAGTGGGCACAGATACGCAGTATTTT. It translates to CASRRVGTDTQYF.

This sequence joins TRBV5-6 and TRBJ2-4; D could derive from TRBD1 or TRBD2 (5 bases each). The CDR3 is 16 amino acids. The germline gives CDR1 SGHDT, CDR2 YYEEEE. V was pared by 4 bases and J by 0 bases, with 14 bases between. In nucleotides, the CDR3 is TGTGCCAGCAGCGACTACAGGATCCTAGCCAAAAACATTCAGTACTTC. As protein: CASSDYRILAKNIQYF.

As regards this clonotype: The junction differs from germline at one of its ends, possibly a read error. The chain joins TRBV18 to TRBJ1-2; 9 positions agree with TRBD1. The CDR3 length is 12 residues. The germline CDR1 and CDR2 sequences are KGHSH and LQKENI. CDR3 bases: TGTGCCAGCTCCCCGGACAGGGGAGGTGTCTCCTTC. Translated, it gives CASSPDRGGVSF.

The chain uses TRBV7-3 and TRBJ2-7; 7 bases fit TRBD2. V shed 7 bases, J shed 0 bases, and the junction held 3 bases outside the gene matches. The CDR3 has 13 amino acids. Per germline, CDR1 SGHTA and CDR2 FQGTGA. Here the CDR3 reads CASMASGSYEQYF. The CDR3 nucleotides read TGTGCCAGCATGGCTAGCGGCTCCTACGAGCAGTACTTC.

This clonotype was seen more than once but under ten times. This rearrangement joins TRBV6-2 or TRBV6-3 to TRBJ2-2, with TRBD2 identical over 7 bases. From germline, CDR1 is MNHEY and CDR2 SVGEGT. CDR3 length: 17 amino acids. J lost 2 bases, V lost 0 bases, and 6 bases had no gene match. CDR3 region: CASSYSALASNTGELFF. The CDR3 bases are TGTGCCAGCAGTTACTCCGCACTAGCGAGTAACACCGGGGAGCTGTTTTTT.

This clonotype was seen only a few times. The chain has TRBV5-1 and TRBJ1-1; 8 bases match TRBD1. V dropped 0 bases and J dropped 7; count of bases not matched to a gene: 5. Germline V gene sequence: CDR1 SGHRS, CDR2 YFSETQ. This CDR3 comprises 14 residues. CDR3 loop: CASSLVTGAREAFF. The DNA of the CDR3 is TGCGCCAGCAGCTTGGTGACAGGGGCCCGTGAAGCTTTCTTT.

This clonotype was counted between two and nine times. The CDR3: CASSFISVNTEAFF. The DNA for the CDR3 is TGTGCCAGCAGCTTCATTTCGGTGAACACTGAAGCTTTCTTT. J is TRBJ1-1 and V is TRBV5-6; D ambiguous. Germline V gene sequence: CDR1 SGHDT, CDR2 YYEEEE. This CDR3 has 14 amino acids. V dropped 2 bases and J dropped 0 bases, with 8 bases sitting between them.

At least ten counts were recorded for this clonotype. V is TRBV2 and J is TRBJ2-2, with TRBD2 matching 9 bases. The germline V gene encodes CDR1 SNHLY and CDR2 FYNNEI. The CDR3 consists of 15 residues. V gave up 6 bases and J gave up 9 bases; unmatched junction bases: 11. The CDR3 bases are TGTGCCAGCAGGGGAAGCGGGGGGCCCTCCCGGGAGCTGTTTTTT. It is translated as CASRGSGGPSRELFF.

In its sample, this clonotype was seen a few times. This chain connects TRBV7-9 to TRBJ2-3; 9 bases match TRBD2. The CDR3 sequence is 15 residues long. Looked up from germline, CDR1 is SEHNR and CDR2 is FQNEAQ (reference sequence). The junction had 6 bases not matched to a gene; V was cut back by 5 bases and J by 3 bases. The CDR3 is CASSARGGRTDTQYF. The CDR3, as DNA: TGTGCCAGCAGCGCGCGGGGGGGCCGGACAGATACGCAGTATTTT.

In its sample, this clonotype was seen a few times. V is TRBV15 and J is TRBJ2-5; 12 bases map to TRBD2. The CDR3 sequence is 16 residues long. Germline lookup yields CDR1 LNHNV and CDR2 YYDKDF (reference sequence). With 5 bases clipped from V and 3 bases from J, the junction kept 7 bases outside the gene matches. CDR3 nucleotides: TGTGCCACCAGCCGAACCCTAGCGGGGGGGGAAGAGACCCAGTACTTC. It codes for CATSRTLAGGEETQYF.

This clonotype was counted only a few times. The chain has TRBV5-1 and TRBJ1-1; D not resolved. The V gene's germline CDR1 is SGHRS and CDR2 YFSETQ. The CDR3 has 12 amino acids. With 8 bases removed from V and 4 bases from J, the gap between germline ends came to 12 bases. CDR3 loop: CASTSVGTEAFF. The CDR3 nucleotides are TGCGCCAGTACATCGGTAGGCACTGAAGCTTTCTTT.

The chain joins TRBV6-1 to TRBJ2-7, with 7 bases matching TRBD1. Germline CDR1 is MNHNS and CDR2 is SASEGT. The J segment lost 7 bases and the V segment lost 5 bases, leaving 11 bases of the junction unmatched. The CDR3 has 14 residues. CDR3 DNA: TGTGCCAGCAGTCTTGGGACAGTCCCCCCGGAGCAGTACTTC. It is translated as CASSLGTVPPEQYF.

This clonotype showed up just a few times. The V and J genes are TRBV5-5 and TRBJ1-5, with unresolved D. The CDR3 is 13 residues long. Germline assignment: CDR1 SGHKS and CDR2 YYEKEE (reference sequence). The V end was cut by 4 bases, the J end by 4 bases, with 9 bases between. The CDR3 DNA follows: TGTGCCAGCAGCCCACGGGAGAATCAGCCCCAGCATTTT. Amino acids: CASSPRENQPQHF.

The table lists this clonotype with a few counts. The DNA for the CDR3 is TGCGCCAGCAGCTTTCGACAGGGGCGCACAGATACGCAGTATTTT. Protein product: CASSFRQGRTDTQYF. The gene calls are TRBV5-1 and TRBJ2-3, with 8 bases that match TRBD1. Losses at the gene ends were 2 bases for V and 1 base for J; bases not matched to a gene: 3. The CDR3 runs to 15 residues. Germline V gene data show CDR1 as SGHRS and CDR2 as YFSETQ.